This T cell receptor beta chain was found in a study of CD4 T cells in relation to SARS-CoV-2 and coronaviruses. Study as a whole: ViraFEST: roughly ten-day antigen culture of PBMCs, then TCR beta CDR3 sequencing. Convalescent patients had median age around 42 years, range about 20 to 80. Crossreactive spike epitopes shared across donors were mapped to their HLA restriction.

The protocol was immunoSEQ multiplex PCR, while the TCRdb copy is restricted to in-frame clones and leaves out a portion. The sample contains around 35,000 clones, more than 65% of which appear only once. V dropped 4 bases and J dropped 7 bases, with 20 bases sitting between them. Germline loops: CDR1 MDHEN, CDR2 SYDVKM. The CDR3 has 15 residues. In the case of this clone: Its target is unknown.

Naive and memory CD4+ T cells were separated from cryopreserved PBMCs. The receptor's source is an adult with COVID-19. Sequencing was performed on naive CD4+ T cells from PBMCs, cultured in vitro. Regarding subset: naive CD4+ T cells isolated by negative enrichment. The chain is built from TRBV28 and TRBJ2-7, with D possibly being TRBD1 (5 bases). The CDR3 protein is CASSSFRTLPTEQYF. CDR3 sequence (DNA): TGTGCCAGCAGTTCATTCCGGACACTTCCTACGGAGCAGTACTTC.